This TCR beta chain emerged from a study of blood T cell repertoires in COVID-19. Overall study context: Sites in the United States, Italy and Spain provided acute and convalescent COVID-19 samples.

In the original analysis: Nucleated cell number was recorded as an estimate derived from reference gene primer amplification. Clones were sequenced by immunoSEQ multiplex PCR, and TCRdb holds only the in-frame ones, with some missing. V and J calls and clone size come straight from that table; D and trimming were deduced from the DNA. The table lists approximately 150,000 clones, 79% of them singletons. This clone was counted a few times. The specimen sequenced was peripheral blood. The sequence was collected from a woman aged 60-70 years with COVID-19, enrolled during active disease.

The CDR3 here is CASSTSANYEQYF. The CDR3, as DNA: TGTGCCAGTAGTACTAGCGCGAATTACGAGCAGTACTTC. This rearrangement joins TRBV19 to TRBJ2-7, with D maybe TRBD2 (6 bases). This CDR3 comprises 13 residues. Germline CDR1 LNHDA, CDR2 SQIVND (reference sequence). Between the trimmed V and J ends, which lost 4 bases and 4 bases, there was a span of 11 bases.